This T cell receptor beta chain comes out of a study of CD8 T cells in ankylosing spondylitis. Findings of the study overall: Researchers reportedly found disease-linked clones significantly enriched in matched ankylosing spondylitis synovial fluid.

TCRdb re-called the 5' RACE reads with MiXCR, one entry per CDR3 protein. Of 150,000 to 200,000 distinct CDR3 sequences detected, 15% to 20% appear once; the ten largest clones hold 4.3%. V gave up 3 bases and J gave up 9 bases, with 21 bases separating them. This CDR3 is 15 amino acids long. Germline V lookup: CDR1 DFQATT, CDR2 SNEGSKA (reference sequence). Regarding this clonotype: What it recognizes is unknown.

The chain joins TRBV20-1 to TRBJ2-1, with D possibly TRBD2 on 5 matching bases. Input material: blood, either unsorted or a sorted T cell fraction (not recorded which). This sequence originates from a male donor between 10 and 30 years old with ankylosing spondylitis or in good health (not recorded which). The CDR3 spells CSASLRVDPRAEQFF. CDR3 coding DNA: TGCAGTGCTAGTTTGCGGGTGGACCCCCGGGCTGAGCAGTTCTTC.